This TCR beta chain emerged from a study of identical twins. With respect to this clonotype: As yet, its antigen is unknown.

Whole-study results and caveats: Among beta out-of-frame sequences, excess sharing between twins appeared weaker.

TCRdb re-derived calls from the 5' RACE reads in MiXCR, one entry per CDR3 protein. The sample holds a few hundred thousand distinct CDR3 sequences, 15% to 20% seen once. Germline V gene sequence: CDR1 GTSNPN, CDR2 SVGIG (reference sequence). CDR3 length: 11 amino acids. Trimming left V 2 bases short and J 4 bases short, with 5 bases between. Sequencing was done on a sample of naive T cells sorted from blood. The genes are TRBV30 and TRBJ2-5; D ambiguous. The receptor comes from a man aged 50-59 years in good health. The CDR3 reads CAWSRTETQYF. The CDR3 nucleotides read TGTGCCTGGAGTCGTACAGAGACCCAGTACTTC.